Listed below are T cell receptor beta chains from one sample, sequenced in a study of T cell responses to AZD1222 COVID-19 vaccine. Generated by immunoSEQ multiplex PCR, the TCRdb table keeps only in-frame clones and is missing some. The sample holds 120,000 to 150,000 clones, approximately 85% seen once. The sample in question was peripheral blood, obtained on day 0 of MenACWY control vaccination. Receptors were obtained from an adult in good health. Each CDR3 is given with its conserved first and last residue. D genes are given only for firm matches. Clone size is stated in some rows and not others, as once, few, many or a class when expanded.

abundance	j_gene	len	d_gene	v_gene	CDR3nt	CDR3aa
NA	TRBJ2-1	16	TRBD2	TRBV9	TGTGCCAGCAGAGCCGAGGGACTAGCGGGGGTCAATGAGCAGTTCTTC	CASRAEGLAGVNEQFF
NA	TRBJ1-2	13	NA	TRBV2	TGTGCCACCAAGGAACAGGGTGGCTATGGCTACACCTTC	CATKEQGGYGYTF
NA	TRBJ1-4	15	NA	TRBV9	TGTGCCAGCAGCGAAAATACAGGGAACGGTGAAAAACTGTTTTTT	CASSENTGNGEKLFF
NA	TRBJ1-6	14	NA	TRBV28	TGTGCCAGCAGTCCAGGCGACGGGAATTCACCCCTCCACTTT	CASSPGDGNSPLHF
NA	TRBJ2-2	13	NA	TRBV28	TGTGCCAGCAGTTCCCCCCCGTCCGGGGAGCTGTTTTTT	CASSSPPSGELFF
NA	TRBJ1-1	13	NA	TRBV7-9	TGTGCCAGCAGCTTAGAAGGGGGCACTGAAGCTTTCTTT	CASSLEGGTEAFF
NA	TRBJ1-5	15	NA	TRBV4-1	TGCGCCAGCAGCCAAGATGGCCATAGCAATCAGCCCCAGCATTTT	CASSQDGHSNQPQHF
NA	TRBJ1-2	12	NA	TRBV12-3/TRBV12-4	TGTGCCAGCAGTAAGAAAAACTATGGCTACACCTTC	CASSKKNYGYTF
NA	TRBJ2-3	14	NA	TRBV20-1	TGCAGTGCTAGTCGTGTCGGGGGAACAGATACGCAGTATTTT	CSASRVGGTDTQYF
NA	TRBJ2-5	15	TRBD2	TRBV2	TGTGCCAGCAGTGCTAGCGGGGTAATCCAAGAGACCCAGTACTTC	CASSASGVIQETQYF
few	TRBJ1-1	14	TRBD1	TRBV18	TGTGCCAGCTCAGTGGGACAGATGAACACTGAAGCTTTCTTT	CASSVGQMNTEAFF
NA	TRBJ1-4	15	NA	TRBV3-1/TRBV3-2	TGTGCCAGCAGCCAAGGTATCGCAGGAGGTGAAAAACTGTTTTTT	CASSQGIAGGEKLFF
NA	TRBJ2-5	11	NA	TRBV19	TGTGCCAGTAGTGTATTAGAGACCCAGTACTTC	CASSVLETQYF
NA	TRBJ1-1	12	TRBD1	TRBV12-3/TRBV12-4	TGTGCCAGCAGTGGGGGACAGGGGCCAGCTTTCTTT	CASSGGQGPAFF
NA	TRBJ2-5	14	NA	TRBV18	TGTGCCAGCTCACCACCGGGGTGGGAAGAGACCCAGTACTTC	CASSPPGWEETQYF
NA	TRBJ1-5	15	TRBD1	TRBV19	TGTGCCAGTAGTTCCCGACAGGGGGGTAATCAGCCCCAGCATTTT	CASSSRQGGNQPQHF
many	TRBJ1-1	16	NA	TRBV19	TGTGCCAGTAGTGGACCGGGACACCGCCCGAACACTGAAGCTTTCTTT	CASSGPGHRPNTEAFF
NA	TRBJ1-2	15	NA	TRBV27	TGTGCCAGCAGTTTATCGCCAGACATCAGCTATGGCTACACCTTC	CASSLSPDISYGYTF
NA	TRBJ2-1	16	NA	TRBV7-2	TGTGCCAGCAGCTTGGGGGCGGGACTCCCCTACAATGAGCAGTTCTTC	CASSLGAGLPYNEQFF
NA	TRBJ2-3	16	TRBD2	TRBV9	TGTGCCAGCAGCCCCAGGGGAACTAGCGGGGGCTCGACGCAGTATTTT	CASSPRGTSGGSTQYF
NA	TRBJ2-2	14	NA	TRBV27	TGTGCCAGCAGTTGGGGGAGAAACACCGGGGAGCTGTTTTTT	CASSWGRNTGELFF
NA	TRBJ1-2	13	NA	TRBV27	TGTGCCAGCAGTTTTTCCGGGTCTCGTGGCTACACCTTC	CASSFSGSRGYTF
NA	TRBJ2-7	13	NA	TRBV18	TGTGCCAGCTCACCATCCGAGACAGGAACGCAGTACTTC	CASSPSETGTQYF
NA	TRBJ1-2	15	TRBD1	TRBV5-1	TGCGCCAGCAGCGGCGAGACAGGGTTCGCTTACGGCTACACCTTC	CASSGETGFAYGYTF
NA	TRBJ1-5	13	NA	TRBV30	TGTGCCTGGAGTGGTCAGGGCAATCAGCCCCAGCATTTT	CAWSGQGNQPQHF
NA	TRBJ2-1	14	TRBD1	TRBV27	TGTGCCAGCAGAGGGACAGGGTCTTTCAATGAGCAGTTCTTC	CASRGTGSFNEQFF
NA	TRBJ1-4	15	NA	TRBV18	TGTGCCAGCTCACCCAGGAGGGACTTTAATGAAAAACTGTTTTTT	CASSPRRDFNEKLFF
once	TRBJ2-2	12	NA	TRBV24-1	TGTGCCACCAGTGATCCAACCGGGGAGCTGTTTTTT	CATSDPTGELFF
NA	TRBJ1-2	16	NA	TRBV19	TGTGCCAGTAGTACGGCCGGGACGCGAGCTAACTATGGCTACACCTTC	CASSTAGTRANYGYTF
once	TRBJ2-3	15	NA	TRBV2	TGTGCCAGCAGTGAAGGGGGTCTATTCACAGATACGCAGTATTTT	CASSEGGLFTDTQYF
NA	TRBJ2-3	16	TRBD2	TRBV27	TGTGCCAGCAGTTTATGGAGCGGGGGACCCACAGATACGCAGTATTTT	CASSLWSGGPTDTQYF
NA	TRBJ2-1	16	TRBD1	TRBV24-1	TGTGCCACCAGTGACCCTGGGACAGGGGGCTTGAATGAGCAGTTCTTC	CATSDPGTGGLNEQFF
NA	TRBJ2-3	18	TRBD1	TRBV7-9	TGTGCCAGCAGCACCGACAGGGGAAGTAGTGTAAGCCCAGATACGCAGTATTTT	CASSTDRGSSVSPDTQYF
once	TRBJ1-6	14	NA	TRBV28	TGTGCCAGCAGCCAAGGGTTGAATAATTCACCCCTCCACTTT	CASSQGLNNSPLHF
few	TRBJ2-1	11	NA	TRBV30	TGTGCCTGGAGGTCCGGCAGTGGGAAGTTCTTC	CAWRSGSGKFF